Presented here are 17 T cell receptor beta chains from one specimen sequenced in a study of low-dose radiotherapy and immunotherapy resistance in tumors. Time point: after trial treatment. Documented treatment: LDRT plus nivolumab, ipilimumab, low-dose cyclophosphamide and aspirin (RACIN trial). Covering alpha and beta chains, TRAV- and TRBV-specific primers were used for the first-strand cDNA. With a V-primer adapter and a constant-region primer, TCRs were amplified for about 20 PCR cycles. TCRdb used MiXCR to reprocess the reads, holding one entry per CDR3 protein. Of roughly 38,000 distinct CDR3 sequences in the sample, around 21% are singletons; the top ten hold about a tenth. Here the sequenced sample was PBMCs, taken after low-dose radiotherapy plus immunotherapy. These receptors were taken from a female donor with ovarian cancer.

This clonotype was seen repeatedly, ten times or more. V is TRBV5-8 and J is TRBJ1-1; D uncertain. Germline V lookup: CDR1 SGHTS, CDR2 YDEGEE. V was cut by 6 bases and J by 0 bases, with 9 bases left in between. The CDR3 totals 13 residues. CDR3 residues: CASTLKMNTEAFF. The CDR3 nucleotides read TGTGCCAGCACCTTAAAGATGAACACTGAAGCTTTCTTT.

This clonotype was observed many times. The chain has TRBV11-2 and TRBJ1-6; 7 nucleotides match TRBD1. Germline V gene lookup returns CDR1 SGHAT and CDR2 FQNNGV. Trimming took 5 bases from V and 10 from J; bases not matched to a gene: 14. The CDR3 has 16 amino acids. The CDR3 DNA reads as TGTGCCAGCAGCCGGAGGACGGGCAGGGGGTTGTCACCCCTCCACTTT. It translates to CASSRRTGRGLSPLHF.

In this sample, this clonotype turned up many times. The chain uses TRBV29-1 and TRBJ2-2; 7 nucleotides line up with TRBD1. The V gene end was trimmed by 6 bases and the J gene end by 7 bases; junction bases not matched to a gene: 11. Germline CDR1 SQVTM, CDR2 ANQGSEA. The CDR3 runs 14 residues. CDR3 loop: CSVKSTGTGGELFF. Written as DNA, the CDR3 is TGCAGCGTCAAATCGACAGGGACGGGCGGGGAGCTGTTTTTT.

The rearrangement links TRBV20-1 to TRBJ2-7, with D tentatively TRBD1 or TRBD2 (5 bases each). The CDR3 runs to 13 residues. Germline lookup yields CDR1 DFQATT and CDR2 SNEGSKA (reference sequence). V was clipped by 3 bases and J by 3 bases, with 12 bases between them. In nucleotides, the CDR3 is TGCAGTGCTAGCCCGGGACCGGACTACGAGCAGTACTTC. Amino acid sequence: CSASPGPDYEQYF.

This clonotype was seen ten or more times. The CDR3 sequence: CASSLMVTTDTQYF. CDR3 coding DNA: TGTGCCAGCAGTTTAATGGTGACCACAGATACGCAGTATTTT. This chain uses TRBV28 with TRBJ2-3; D ambiguous. Germline CDR1 is MDHEN and CDR2 is SYDVKM. The V end lost 2 bases, the J end lost 2 bases, and 8 bases lay between the germline ends. The CDR3 sequence is 14 residues long. Together with reference TRBV28 and TRBJ2-3, the CDR3 gives the full variable domain: DVKVTQSSRYLVKRTGEKVFLECVQDMDHENMFWYRQDPGLGLRLIYFSYDVKMKEKGDIPEGYSVSREKKERFSLILESASTNQTSMYLCASSLMVTTDTQYFGPGTRLTVL.

The rearrangement joins TRBV9 to TRBJ2-5; 12 positions agree with TRBD2. The germline V gene encodes CDR1 SGDLS and CDR2 YYNGEE. The ends lost 7 bases at V and 5 bases at J; junction bases unmatched: 6. The CDR3 spans 14 residues. CDR3 residues: CASADLAGGETQYF. The CDR3 DNA reads TGTGCCAGCGCCGACCTAGCGGGAGGGGAGACCCAGTACTTC.

This clonotype was observed many times. The chain combines TRBV5-1 with TRBJ1-1, with D uncertain. CDR3 length equals 13 residues. V lost 2 bases to trimming and J lost 5 bases, with 10 bases between them. The germline gives CDR1 SGHRS, CDR2 YFSETQ. In DNA, the CDR3 is TGCGCCAGCAGCTTTCTCGGAGGGACTGAAGCTTTCTTT. Translating it yields CASSFLGGTEAFF.

This clonotype was seen repeatedly, ten times or more. V is TRBV29-1 and J is TRBJ2-5; 13 bases align to TRBD2. Trimming took 7 bases from V and 5 from J; bases not matched to a gene: 4. From germline, CDR1 is SQVTM and CDR2 ANQGSEA. This CDR3 spans 13 amino acids. In DNA, the CDR3 is TGCAGCGCCCTGACTAGCGGGGGGGAGACCCAGTACTTC. It encodes CSALTSGGETQYF.

This clonotype occurred a few times. V gene TRBV3-1 combines with J gene TRBJ2-5; D is ambiguous. The CDR3 is 11 amino acids. Germline V gives CDR1 LGHDT, CDR2 YNNKEL (reference sequence). Trimming took 2 bases from V and 5 from J, leaving 3 bases between them. The CDR3 region has the DNA TGTGCCAGCAGCCAAATCGAGACCCAGTACTTC. As protein: CASSQIETQYF.

Only one count was recorded for this clonotype. Germline is not matched at one junction end, which may reflect a read error. This chain links TRBV2 with TRBJ2-2; D is perhaps TRBD1 or TRBD2 (5 bases each). This CDR3 contains 13 residues. The germline V gene has CDR1 SNHLY and CDR2 FYNNEI. The CDR3 DNA reads as TGTGCCAGCTCAGGGATTCGGGCCGGGGAGCTGTTTTTC. Protein: CASSGIRAGELFF.

The chain joins TRBV7-6 to TRBJ1-1; 7 positions match TRBD1. The CDR3 is 15 residues long. Trimming at V came to 4 bases and at J to 0 bases, leaving 5 bases not matched to a gene. Germline CDR1 and CDR2: SGHVS and FNYEAQ. This chain's CDR3 is CASSSQQGMNTEAFF. CDR3 DNA sequence: TGTGCCAGCAGCTCCCAACAGGGGATGAACACTGAAGCTTTCTTT.

This clonotype came up many times. The J gene is TRBJ2-3, the V gene TRBV18; tentative D call: TRBD2 (6 bases). Germline lookup yields CDR1 KGHSH and CDR2 LQKENI. Trimming took 6 bases from V and 4 from J, leaving 8 bases between them. The CDR3 covers 12 residues. CDR3: CASSEGSDTQYF. The CDR3 DNA is TGTGCCAGCTCGGAGGGGTCAGATACGCAGTATTTT. The full variable domain, with the rest looked up from reference TRBV18 and TRBJ2-3, is NAGVMQNPRHLVRRRGQEARLRCSPMKGHSHVYWYRQLPEEGLKFMVYLQKENIIDESGMPKERFSAEFPKEGPSILRIQQVVRGDSAAYFCASSEGSDTQYFGPGTRLTVL.

A word on this clonotype: The likely explanation is a read error, given a far larger clone one base away. The V gene is TRBV28, the J gene TRBJ2-3; D remains ambiguous. The CDR3 contains 15 residues. Germline lookup yields CDR1 MDHEN and CDR2 SYDVKM. Trimming cost V 5 bases and J 0 bases, with 12 bases left between them. The CDR3 is CASSDTRASTDTQYF. The CDR3 bases are TGTGCCAGCAGTGATACAAGGGCTAGCACAGATACGCAGTATTTT. The whole variable domain, filled in from reference TRBV28 and TRBJ2-3, reads DVKVTQSSRYLVKRTGEKVFLECVQDMDHENMFWYRQDPGLGLRLIYFSYDVKMKEKGDIPEGYSVSREKKERFSLILESASTNQTSMYLCASSDTRASTDTQYFGPGTRLTVL.

Points on this clonotype: With a far larger clone one base away, a read error is the likely cause. V gene TRBV28 combines with J gene TRBJ2-1; D is undetermined. Germline V gene lookup returns CDR1 MDHEN and CDR2 SYDVKM. CDR3 length equals 13 residues. The CDR3, as DNA: TGTTCCAGCAGTTGGAGTCGCACCAATGAGCAGTTCTTC. It encodes CSSSWSRTNEQFF.

This clonotype was counted ten times or more. The V and J genes are TRBV6-1 and TRBJ2-2; 7 positions match TRBD1. V dropped 6 bases and J dropped 1; count of bases not matched to a gene: 2. CDR3 length equals 14 residues. Germline-derived CDR1 and CDR2 are MNHNS and SASEGT. CDR3 DNA sequence: TGTGCCAGCAGCCGGACAGGGAACACCGGGGAGCTGTTTTTT. Encoded protein: CASSRTGNTGELFF.

This clonotype was detected many times. V usage is TRBV29-1 and J usage is TRBJ1-2, with TRBD1 as a possible D gene (6 bases). The CDR3 covers 13 residues. Germline CDR1 SQVTM, CDR2 ANQGSEA. The V end was cut by 6 bases, the J end by 2 bases, with 13 bases between. CDR3: CSVGQGSNYGYTF. The CDR3 bases are TGCAGCGTAGGCCAGGGGTCCAACTATGGCTACACCTTC.

This clonotype has ten or more counts. The rearrangement uses TRBV3-1 and TRBJ2-1; 8 bases fit TRBD1. The CDR3 runs to 14 residues. Trimming cost V 1 base and J 12 bases; bases outside gene matches: 8. Germline V lookup: CDR1 LGHDT, CDR2 YNNKEL (reference sequence). The DNA for the CDR3 is TGTGCCAGCAGCCAAGGGACAGGGTTTGCGGGGCAGTTCTTC. Its protein product is CASSQGTGFAGQFF.